This T cell receptor (beta chain) derives from a study of cytomegalovirus exposure and HLA in healthy donors. Study findings and constraints: The majority of TCR sequences were rare, yet some public TCRs appeared in many donors. Earlier analysis looked at TCR beta V segments, and most were productive about 87% or about 30% of the time. The authors judged a highly shared variant cluster likely a sequencing artifact.

Primers included in the PCR were 60 Vbeta and 13 Jbeta primers. Per the study methods: Unique TCR beta chains numbered 60 million to 100 million in a later analysis, with around 11 million shared. Sequencing was performed with immunoSEQ multiplex PCR; in TCRdb, only in-frame clones are kept and a portion is missing. V and J calls and clone size are those listed in that table; D and trimming were worked out from the DNA. The profile shows around 150,000 clones, around 70% of them singletons. As for this clone: Its target is unknown.

CDR3 length: 13 amino acids. Germline lookup yields CDR1 KGHSH and CDR2 LQKENI. The germline V and J ends were trimmed by 5 bases and 8 bases, with 12 bases remaining between them. The source of this sequence is a man aged 35 to 55 in good health and CMV-seronegative. The chain carries TRBV18 and TRBJ2-2, with a possible D match to TRBD2 (5 bases). Material: PBMCs. CDR3 sequence: CASSTRRGGELFF. The CDR3 coding sequence is TGTGCCAGCTCAACCCGGCGAGGGGGGGAGCTGTTTTTT.